This is a list of T cell receptor beta chains from one sample in a study of identical twins. TCRdb ran MiXCR on the 5' RACE reads and lists one entry per CDR3 protein. The profile covers 300,000 to 350,000 distinct CDR3 sequences, with about 12% appearing a single time and more than 6% taken by the ten largest. These data also formed part of another study, on yellow fever vaccine responses in identical twins.

Source material: CD8+ T cells sorted from blood. The receptors here all came from a woman aged 18-29 years in good health. Both conserved end residues are part of each CDR3. D genes are given only for firm matches. Size is stated for part of the rows, as once, few or many counts, or as a class when the clone is expanded.

j_call,clone_size,cdr3_length,v_call,d_call,cdr3_aa,cdr3_nt
TRBJ2-2,few,14,TRBV12-3/TRBV12-4,-,CASSSGGSDGELFF,TGTGCCAGCAGTTCCGGGGGCTCAGACGGGGAGCTGTTTTTT
TRBJ2-7,-,14,TRBV20-1,TRBD1,CSARDRDSSYEQYF,TGCAGTGCTAGAGACCGGGACAGCTCCTACGAGCAGTACTTC
TRBJ1-4,many,14,TRBV5-6,TRBD1,CASSLTGEDEKLFF,TGTGCCAGCAGCTTGACAGGGGAAGATGAAAAACTGTTTTTT
TRBJ2-3,few,15,TRBV20-1,-,CSARLRFKVTDTQYF,TGCAGTGCTAGATTGAGATTTAAGGTTACAGATACGCAGTATTTT
TRBJ2-7,-,18,TRBV15,TRBD1,CATSREGGLTGRSYEQYF,TGTGCCACCAGCAGAGAAGGGGGCCTTACGGGACGCTCCTACGAGCAGTACTTC
TRBJ2-7,few,13,TRBV7-9,-,CASSPGPIYEQYF,TGTGCCAGCAGCCCAGGACCAATATACGAGCAGTACTTC
TRBJ2-1,many,13,TRBV9,-,CASSVEGQDEQFF,TGTGCCAGCAGCGTAGAGGGGCAGGATGAGCAGTTCTTC
TRBJ2-2,few,13,TRBV2,TRBD2,CARRTSGTGELFF,TGTGCCAGGCGGACTAGCGGGACCGGGGAGCTGTTTTTT
TRBJ2-6,few,15,TRBV27,-,CASSLEVSGANVLTF,TGTGCCAGCAGTTTAGAGGTATCTGGGGCCAACGTCCTGACTTTC
TRBJ1-1,few,12,TRBV6-1,TRBD1,CASSRDRVEAFF,TGTGCCAGCAGCAGAGACAGGGTGGAAGCTTTCTTT
TRBJ2-5,few,13,TRBV10-3,-,CATDQTGKETQYF,TGTGCCACCGACCAAACAGGGAAAGAGACCCAGTACTTC
TRBJ2-7,-,12,TRBV18,-,CASSDDTYEQYF,TGTGCCAGCTCAGATGACACCTACGAGCAGTACTTC
TRBJ1-4,-,18,TRBV10-1,-,CASSECQGPIPTNEKLFF,TGCGCCAGCAGTGAATGCCAGGGGCCGATACCAACTAATGAAAAACTGTTTTTT
TRBJ2-1,few,15,TRBV7-7,TRBD2,CASSLAASGGNEQFF,TGTGCCAGCAGCTTAGCGGCTAGCGGGGGGAATGAGCAGTTCTTC
TRBJ2-7,many,15,TRBV7-8,TRBD2,CASSLTSGSVYEQYF,TGTGCCAGCAGCTTGACTAGCGGGAGTGTATACGAGCAGTACTTC
TRBJ2-5,-,14,TRBV6-1,-,CASSPGLLGETQYF,TGTGCCAGCAGCCCCGGACTCTTAGGAGAGACCCAGTACTTC
TRBJ2-1,few,17,TRBV4-1,TRBD1,CASSQGRQGNIPNEQFF,TGCGCCAGCAGCCAAGGGAGACAGGGGAACATCCCCAATGAGCAGTTCTTC
TRBJ1-1,-,14,TRBV28,TRBD1,CASSIGQGGTEAFF,TGTGCCAGCAGCATCGGACAGGGGGGCACTGAAGCTTTCTTT
TRBJ2-7,many,14,TRBV12-3/TRBV12-4,-,CASSVVAGYDEQYF,TGTGCCAGCAGCGTGGTGGCCGGTTATGACGAGCAGTACTTC
TRBJ1-2,few,12,TRBV5-5,-,CASSSGPYGYTF,TGTGCCAGCAGCTCGGGACCATATGGCTACACCTTC
TRBJ1-1,-,13,TRBV5-1,TRBD1,CASSDKGATEAFF,TGCGCCAGCAGCGATAAGGGGGCCACTGAAGCTTTCTTT
TRBJ2-7,few,14,TRBV10-3,TRBD1,CAIKNTGVTYEQYF,TGTGCCATCAAGAACACAGGGGTCACCTACGAGCAGTACTTC